Below, 17 T cell receptor beta chains from the same sample are listed, as sequenced in a study of regulatory T cells in long-lasting Graves disease. The time point: newly diagnosed GD, antithyroid drugs for less than 3 months. Construction of the TCR library relied on RNA isolated from PBMCs. The authors built TCR beta libraries using iRepertoire HTBI primers and Arm-PCR of CDR3 regions. TCRdb used MiXCR to reprocess the multiplex PCR reads, holding one entry per CDR3 protein. The sample includes 450,000 to 600,000 distinct CDR3 sequences, about 13% of them seen just once. This sample was shared with a second study, whose subject was T cells in Graves' hyperthyroidism and ophthalmopathy.

Source: peripheral blood mononuclear cells (PBMCs), taken at new diagnosis, from a patient treated with antithyroid drugs. Receptors originate from a man under 40 with Graves disease.

The rearrangement joins TRBV18 to TRBJ2-1, with a weak D call TRBD2 (6 bases). This CDR3 has 13 residues. Trimming cost V 2 bases and J 12 bases, with 14 bases left between them. Germline V CDR1 and CDR2: KGHSH, LQKENI. DNA of the CDR3: TGTGCCAGCTCACCAGATGCGGGGACTTTGCAGTTCTTC. Amino acids: CASSPDAGTLQFF.

About this clonotype: This could be a read error, since a much larger clone is one nucleotide away. This chain joins TRBV2 and TRBJ1-1; D is possibly TRBD1 (5 bases). CDR3 length: 15 residues. Per germline, CDR1 SNHLY and CDR2 FYNNEI. Trimming took off 7 bases at V and 1 base at J, with 16 bases between the two ends. The CDR3 region is CASTPGLGANTEAFF. The CDR3 region has the DNA TGTGCCAGCACCCCGGGACTGGGTGCGAACACTGAAGCTTTCTTT. Looking up the rest from reference TRBV2 and TRBJ1-1 gives the full variable domain: EPEVTQTPSHQVTQMGQEVILRCVPISNHLYFYWYRQILGQKVEFLVSFYNNEISEKSEIFDDQFSVERPDGSNFTLKIRSTKLEDSAMYFCASTPGLGANTEAFFGQGTRLTVV.

There are many counts of this clonotype. The chain joins TRBV7-6 to TRBJ2-1; 10 bases are a match to TRBD2. The CDR3 contains 15 residues. Germline assignment: CDR1 SGHVS and CDR2 FNYEAQ. The junction had 9 bases not matched to a gene; V was cut back by 5 bases and J by 8 bases. In DNA form, the CDR3 reads TGTGCCAGCAGCCCACCGGGACTAGCGACCGATGAGCAGTTCTTC. The encoded protein is CASSPPGLATDEQFF.

Points on this clonotype: A much more abundant neighbour one base away suggests this may be a read error. V and J are TRBV29-1 and TRBJ2-5; D not resolved. The germline CDR1 and CDR2 sequences are SQVTM and ANQGSEA. This CDR3 is 12 amino acids long. DNA for the CDR3: TGCAGCGTTGAGGGCGGTCAAGAGGCCCAGTACTTC. Translation: CSVEGGQEAQYF.

Many counts were recorded for this clonotype. The chain is built from TRBV6-1 and TRBJ2-3; 7 bases map to TRBD2. V was clipped by 6 bases and J by 6 bases; unmatched bases: 3. CDR1 MNHNS and CDR2 SASEGT come from the germline V gene. CDR3 size: 12 residues. The CDR3 region is CASSRGGDTQYF. The DNA of the CDR3 is TGTGCCAGCAGCCGGGGAGGGGATACGCAGTATTTT.

V and J are TRBV19 and TRBJ2-1; 10 nucleotides match TRBD1. Unmatched junction bases numbered 5, after V lost 5 bases and J lost 4 bases. This CDR3 spans 15 amino acids. Looked up from germline, CDR1 is LNHDA and CDR2 is SQIVND (reference sequence). CDR3 nucleotides: TGTGCCAGTAGTTACCGGGACAGGGGTTACAATGAGCAGTTCTTC. It encodes CASSYRDRGYNEQFF. Complete variable domain (other parts from reference TRBV19 and TRBJ2-1): DGGITQSPKYLFRKEGQNVTLSCEQNLNHDAMYWYRQDPGQGLRLIYYSQIVNDFQKGDIAEGYSVSREKKESFPLTVTSAQKNPTAFYLCASSYRDRGYNEQFFGPGTRLTVL.

This clonotype was recorded many times. The chain employs TRBV7-9 and TRBJ2-1, with D perhaps TRBD1 (6 bases). Trimming left V 3 bases short and J 8 bases short, with 17 bases between. The length of the CDR3 is 15 residues. Germline V gene data show CDR1 as SEHNR and CDR2 as FQNEAQ (reference sequence). The CDR3 loop is CASSLDSSGVDEQFF. In DNA form, the CDR3 reads TGTGCCAGCAGCTTGGACAGTTCGGGCGTTGATGAGCAGTTCTTC.

The genes are TRBV7-9 and TRBJ1-4; D is possibly TRBD1 (5 bases). Per the germline V gene, CDR1 is SEHNR and CDR2 is FQNEAQ (reference sequence). V dropped 5 bases and J dropped 8 bases, with 18 bases sitting between them. The CDR3 is 15 residues long. CDR3 loop: CASSPGPIKGEKLFF. The CDR3, as DNA: TGTGCCAGCAGCCCCGGGCCAATCAAGGGGGAAAAACTGTTTTTT.

This chain uses TRBV20-1 with TRBJ2-1; 9 nucleotides align to TRBD2. The junction had 6 bases not matched to a gene; V was cut back by 5 bases and J by 1 base. The CDR3 loop spans 15 amino acids. Germline V gene sequence: CDR1 DFQATT, CDR2 SNEGSKA (reference sequence). This CDR3 reads CSAASGAVSYNEQFF. CDR3 coding DNA: TGCAGTGCTGCTAGCGGGGCCGTTTCCTACAATGAGCAGTTCTTC.

This rearrangement joins TRBV3-1 to TRBJ1-4; 8 positions match TRBD1. Per the germline V gene, CDR1 is LGHDT and CDR2 is YNNKEL (reference sequence). Trimming cost V 3 bases and J 0 bases; bases outside gene matches: 6. The length of the CDR3 is 17 residues. In DNA form, the CDR3 reads TGTGCCAGCAGCCAGGACAGGGTATCAACAACTAATGAAAAACTGTTTTTT. Protein: CASSQDRVSTTNEKLFF.

The chain has TRBV6-2 or TRBV6-3 and TRBJ2-1; 8 nucleotides match TRBD2. Per germline, CDR1 MNHEY and CDR2 SVGEGT. Losses at the gene ends were 7 bases for V and 10 bases for J; bases not matched to a gene: 15. This CDR3 has 15 residues. The CDR3 DNA follows: TGTGCCAGCACCTATAGGGGGACTAGTCCGCCGGAGCAGTTCTTC. Residues: CASTYRGTSPPEQFF.

This clonotype was picked up a small number of times. V gene TRBV27 combines with J gene TRBJ2-7, with D uncertain. The germline gives CDR1 MNHEY, CDR2 SMNVEV (reference sequence). Trimming took 9 bases from V and 5 from J, leaving 8 bases between them. CDR3 size: 10 residues. The CDR3 region is CASGPHEQYF. The CDR3 DNA follows: TGTGCCAGTGGGCCCCACGAGCAGTACTTC.

The chain is built from TRBV20-1 and TRBJ2-3, with 10 bases that match TRBD2. J lost 0 bases, V lost 0 bases, and 3 bases had no gene match. Per germline, CDR1 DFQATT and CDR2 SNEGSKA (reference sequence). This CDR3 is 16 amino acids long. DNA of the CDR3: TGCAGTGCTAGAGATGAGACTAGCGGGAGCACAGATACGCAGTATTTT. Protein: CSARDETSGSTDTQYF.

This clonotype showed up many times. The chain has TRBV10-3 and TRBJ2-2; unclear D gene. V was cut by 8 bases and J by 0 bases, with 4 bases left in between. The germline CDR1 and CDR2 sequences are ENHRY and SYGVKD. There are 12 residues in the CDR3. CDR3 protein: CAILANTGELFF. Here the CDR3 DNA reads TGTGCCATCCTAGCGAACACCGGGGAGCTGTTTTTT.

The V and J genes are TRBV5-6 and TRBJ2-7, with 7 bases fitting TRBD1. The junction had 7 bases not matched to a gene; V was cut back by 5 bases and J by 2 bases. The CDR3 length is 14 residues. Germline V gene lookup returns CDR1 SGHDT and CDR2 YYEEEE. The CDR3 coding sequence is TGTGCCAGCAGTCGGGACAGCCTACCCTACGAGCAGTACTTC. This gives the protein CASSRDSLPYEQYF. Supplemented by reference TRBV5-6 and TRBJ2-7, the full variable domain reads DAGVTQSPTHLIKTRGQQVTLRCSPKSGHDTVSWYQQALGQGPQFIFQYYEEEERQRGNFPDRFSGHQFPNYSSELNVNALLLGDSALYLCASSRDSLPYEQYFGPGTRLTVT.

This clonotype was recorded many times. The rearrangement uses TRBV2 and TRBJ2-2, with D unresolved. Trimming took 3 bases from V and 5 from J, leaving 7 bases between them. Per germline, CDR1 SNHLY and CDR2 FYNNEI. The CDR3 totals 13 residues. DNA for the CDR3: TGTGCCAGCAGTGATGAGGAGACCGGGGAGCTGTTTTTT. Translated: CASSDEETGELFF. Full variable domain (missing parts from reference TRBV2 and TRBJ2-2): EPEVTQTPSHQVTQMGQEVILRCVPISNHLYFYWYRQILGQKVEFLVSFYNNEISEKSEIFDDQFSVERPDGSNFTLKIRSTKLEDSAMYFCASSDEETGELFFGEGSRLTVL.

This clonotype was seen repeatedly, ten times or more. The chain links TRBV9 to TRBJ2-7; D possibly corresponds to TRBD2 (6 bases). With 2 bases removed from V and 7 bases from J, the gap between germline ends came to 16 bases. The CDR3 is 14 amino acids. Germline V gene data show CDR1 as SGDLS and CDR2 as YYNGEE. CDR3 region: CASSVEASRGEQYF. Written as DNA, the CDR3 is TGTGCCAGCAGCGTTGAGGCCAGCCGGGGGGAGCAGTACTTC.